Listed below are T cell receptor beta chains from one sample, sequenced in a study of T cells in Graves' hyperthyroidism and ophthalmopathy. MiXCR, applied by TCRdb to the multiplex PCR reads, yields one record per CDR3 protein. The repertoire includes roughly 380,000 distinct CDR3 sequences, roughly 13% of them detected once, and around 20% sits in the top ten. The sequencing input was blood. These receptors were collected from a young man with Graves' hyperthyroidism that later progressed to Graves' ophthalmopathy. Each CDR3 is given with its conserved first and last residue. Fields, in order: CDR3 DNA, CDR3 protein, J gene, clone size, V gene, D gene. The D gene is left open where the match is weak. Size tells how often a clone was seen (once, few, many) or the class of an expanded clone, and some rows leave it out.

CDR3 DNA: TGTGCCAGCAGTTACTCGATTAGTGCAGGGGACAGCGAGCAGTACTTC
CDR3 protein: CASSYSISAGDSEQYF
J gene: TRBJ2-7
clone size: few
V gene: TRBV6-2/TRBV6-3
D gene: TRBD1

CDR3 DNA: TGTGCCTGGAGTGTACCAGGTCGTGGCTACGAGCAGTACTTC
CDR3 protein: CAWSVPGRGYEQYF
J gene: TRBJ2-7
clone size: many
V gene: TRBV30
D gene: NA

CDR3 DNA: TGCGCCAGCAGCTTGGCTTCAGGGGGCCAGCCCCAGCATTTT
CDR3 protein: CASSLASGGQPQHF
J gene: TRBJ1-5
clone size: NA
V gene: TRBV5-1
D gene: TRBD1

CDR3 DNA: TGTGCCAGCAGCTTAATAGCGGGGGTAGAGACCCAGTACTTC
CDR3 protein: CASSLIAGVETQYF
J gene: TRBJ2-5
clone size: few
V gene: TRBV7-3
D gene: TRBD2

CDR3 DNA: TGTGCCAGCAGTTTAACTTCAGGGGGCACTGGAAACACCATATATTTT
CDR3 protein: CASSLTSGGTGNTIYF
J gene: TRBJ1-3
clone size: many
V gene: TRBV12-3/TRBV12-4
D gene: TRBD1

CDR3 DNA: TGTGCCAGCAGCCAGGCCCAAGAGACCCAGTACTTC
CDR3 protein: CASSQAQETQYF
J gene: TRBJ2-5
clone size: many
V gene: TRBV7-6
D gene: NA

CDR3 DNA: TGTGCCAGCAGTACTAGACAGAGCTCCTATAATTCACCCCTCCACTTT
CDR3 protein: CASSTRQSSYNSPLHF
J gene: TRBJ1-6
clone size: NA
V gene: TRBV28
D gene: NA

CDR3 DNA: TGCAGCGCCGCCGGGACAGGGAATGAAAAACTGTTTTTT
CDR3 protein: CSAAGTGNEKLFF
J gene: TRBJ1-4
clone size: NA
V gene: TRBV29-1
D gene: TRBD1

CDR3 DNA: TGTGCCAGCAGTTCCTTCCCAACGCAGCAGTACTTC
CDR3 protein: CASSSFPTQQYF
J gene: TRBJ2-7
clone size: many
V gene: TRBV28
D gene: NA

CDR3 DNA: TGTGCCAGCAGCCAAGGGGCTGCAACTAATGAAAAACTGTTTTTT
CDR3 protein: CASSQGAATNEKLFF
J gene: TRBJ1-4
clone size: NA
V gene: TRBV14
D gene: NA

CDR3 DNA: TGTGCCAGCTCACCAAGGGCAGGCTTAAGCACAGATACGCAGTATTTT
CDR3 protein: CASSPRAGLSTDTQYF
J gene: TRBJ2-3
clone size: NA
V gene: TRBV18
D gene: NA

CDR3 DNA: TGTGCCAGCTCATCCGGACAGGGGGGGACTAATGAAAAACTGTTTTTT
CDR3 protein: CASSSGQGGTNEKLFF
J gene: TRBJ1-4
clone size: few
V gene: TRBV18
D gene: TRBD1

CDR3 DNA: TGTGCCAGCTGTACCGCGGGACAGAAGAACGCTGAAGCTTTCTTT
CDR3 protein: CASCTAGQKNAEAFF
J gene: TRBJ1-1
clone size: NA
V gene: TRBV2
D gene: TRBD1

CDR3 DNA: TGTGCCAGCAGTAGGACAGGCCTGAACACTGAAGCTTTCTTT
CDR3 protein: CASSRTGLNTEAFF
J gene: TRBJ1-1
clone size: many
V gene: TRBV2
D gene: TRBD1

CDR3 DNA: TGCGCCAGCAGTGAGACCTGGAGCTCCTACGAGCAGTACTTC
CDR3 protein: CASSETWSSYEQYF
J gene: TRBJ2-7
clone size: few
V gene: TRBV10-2
D gene: NA

CDR3 DNA: TGCAGTGCTAGGGATGGCGGGGGGGCGCGATACGAGCAGTACTTC
CDR3 protein: CSARDGGGARYEQYF
J gene: TRBJ2-7
clone size: many
V gene: TRBV20-1
D gene: TRBD2

CDR3 DNA: TGTGCCAGCAGTTATTGGCAGCACCTCTTGAACACCGGGGAGCTGTTTTTT
CDR3 protein: CASSYWQHLLNTGELFF
J gene: TRBJ2-2
clone size: many
V gene: TRBV6-2/TRBV6-3
D gene: NA

CDR3 DNA: TGTGCCAGCAGCTTAGGAACAGGGGTGGTTGAAAAACTGTTTTTT
CDR3 protein: CASSLGTGVVEKLFF
J gene: TRBJ1-4
clone size: few
V gene: TRBV7-9
D gene: TRBD1

CDR3 DNA: TGTGCCTGGAATTCTGGACAGGGGTTCGCTCAGCCCCAGCATTTT
CDR3 protein: CAWNSGQGFAQPQHF
J gene: TRBJ1-5
clone size: many
V gene: TRBV30
D gene: TRBD1

CDR3 DNA: TGTGCCAGCAGTTACCTGACTGGGAACACTGAAGCTTTCTTT
CDR3 protein: CASSYLTGNTEAFF
J gene: TRBJ1-1
clone size: many
V gene: TRBV6-6
D gene: NA

CDR3 DNA: TGTGCCAGCAGGGTTACTAGCGGGGAGTACAATGAGCAGTTCTTC
CDR3 protein: CASRVTSGEYNEQFF
J gene: TRBJ2-1
clone size: many
V gene: TRBV28
D gene: TRBD2

CDR3 DNA: TGTGCCAGCAGCATAAACCCCGGACAGACAGACTACGAGCAGTACTTC
CDR3 protein: CASSINPGQTDYEQYF
J gene: TRBJ2-7
clone size: many
V gene: TRBV7-2
D gene: NA

CDR3 DNA: TGTGCCAGCAGCGCAACGTCGAACACCGGGGAGCTGTTTTTT
CDR3 protein: CASSATSNTGELFF
J gene: TRBJ2-2
clone size: NA
V gene: TRBV9
D gene: NA

CDR3 DNA: TGTGCCAGCAGTTACTCGAGGACTAGGTCCGGGGAGCTGTTTTTT
CDR3 protein: CASSYSRTRSGELFF
J gene: TRBJ2-2
clone size: NA
V gene: TRBV6-5
D gene: TRBD2

CDR3 DNA: TGTGCCAGCAGCCAAGTCTCAGACTATCTTCGAAACACCATATATTTT
CDR3 protein: CASSQVSDYLRNTIYF
J gene: TRBJ1-3
clone size: NA
V gene: TRBV3-1
D gene: NA

CDR3 DNA: TGCAGTGCCAATTCGGGGGGGCCCGATACGCAGTATTTT
CDR3 protein: CSANSGGPDTQYF
J gene: TRBJ2-3
clone size: many
V gene: TRBV20-1
D gene: TRBD2

CDR3 DNA: TGTGCCAGCAGCTTGGAGACGTTAACCGGGGAGCTGTTTTTT
CDR3 protein: CASSLETLTGELFF
J gene: TRBJ2-2
clone size: NA
V gene: TRBV5-5
D gene: NA

CDR3 DNA: TGTGCCAGTAGTCAGACAGGGGGCGATGAGCAGTTCTTC
CDR3 protein: CASSQTGGDEQFF
J gene: TRBJ2-1
clone size: few
V gene: TRBV19
D gene: TRBD1

CDR3 DNA: TGCAGCGTTGAAGCGCCAGGGACAGGGGACACAGATACGCAGTATTTT
CDR3 protein: CSVEAPGTGDTDTQYF
J gene: TRBJ2-3
clone size: few
V gene: TRBV29-1
D gene: TRBD1